One sample yielded the 21 T cell receptor beta chains listed below, sequenced in a study of cytomegalovirus exposure and HLA in healthy donors. PCR was performed using 60 Vbeta and 13 Jbeta primers. Assay used: immunoSEQ multiplex PCR; TCRdb lists only in-frame clones, some missing. This sample has 150,000 to 200,000 clones, with more than 75% found just once. Input material: PBMCs. All receptors come from a male donor in good health and CMV-seronegative.

The chain combines TRBV18 with TRBJ2-5; maybe TRBD1 (6 bases). The germline V gene has CDR1 KGHSH and CDR2 LQKENI. V lost 5 bases and J lost 3, with 10 bases in between. The CDR3 has 13 amino acids. The CDR3 loop is CASSGYREETQYF. In DNA form, the CDR3 reads TGTGCCAGCTCAGGTTACAGGGAAGAGACCCAGTACTTC. Full variable domain (outside the CDR3, taken from reference TRBV18 and TRBJ2-5): NAGVMQNPRHLVRRRGQEARLRCSPMKGHSHVYWYRQLPEEGLKFMVYLQKENIIDESGMPKERFSAEFPKEGPSILRIQQVVRGDSAAYFCASSGYREETQYFGPGTRLLVL.

The genes are TRBV28 and TRBJ1-2; no definite D call. CDR3 length equals 13 residues. Trimming stripped 4 bases from V and 7 bases from J, with 13 bases between. CDR1 and CDR2 from the germline V gene are MDHEN and SYDVKM. The DNA of the CDR3 is TGTGCCAGCAGTTCGGGGATGCGTAGTGGCTACACCTTC. Encoded protein: CASSSGMRSGYTF.

The genes are TRBV9 and TRBJ2-5; TRBD1 matches at 9 bases. The CDR3 has 15 residues. V dropped 3 bases and J dropped 2; count of bases not matched to a gene: 5. Germline values: CDR1 SGDLS, CDR2 YYNGEE. CDR3 nucleotide sequence: TGTGCCAGCAGCGGGGGACAGGGCCCTCAAGAGACCCAGTACTTC. Its translation: CASSGGQGPQETQYF.

This rearrangement joins TRBV14 to TRBJ2-1, with a possible D match to TRBD2 (5 bases). Germline V CDR1 and CDR2: SGHDN, FVKESK. Trimming stripped 1 base from V and 0 bases from J, with 10 bases between. CDR3 length equals 16 residues. The CDR3 DNA reads as TGTGCCAGCAGCCAAGGAGGGAAAAGCTCCTACAATGAGCAGTTCTTC. This translates into CASSQGGKSSYNEQFF. Full variable domain (missing parts from reference TRBV14 and TRBJ2-1): EAGVTQFPSHSVIEKGQTVTLRCDPISGHDNLYWYRRVMGKEIKFLLHFVKESKQDESGMPNNRFLAERTGGTYSTLKVQPAELEDSGVYFCASSQGGKSSYNEQFFGPGTRLTVL.

V usage is TRBV11-2 and J usage is TRBJ2-3; 11 bases are a match to TRBD2. CDR3 length: 17 residues. J was trimmed by 1 base and V by 5 bases; bases with no gene match: 8. Germline V gives CDR1 SGHAT, CDR2 FQNNGV. In DNA form, the CDR3 reads TGTGCCAGCAGCACGAGGGCACTAGCGGGGGGCACAGATACGCAGTATTTT. This codes for CASSTRALAGGTDTQYF.

The CDR3 nucleotides read TGCGCCAGCAGCATGGGACTAGCGGGAGTCGGGTCCTACGAGCAGTACTTC. Encoded protein: CASSMGLAGVGSYEQYF. This chain links TRBV5-1 with TRBJ2-7; 14 bases line up with TRBD2. The CDR3 sequence is 17 residues long. V trimming: 4 bases; J trimming: 1 base; junction bases outside the gene matches: 7. Germline CDR1 reads SGHRS; CDR2 reads YFSETQ.

The chain is built from TRBV7-9 and TRBJ1-1; 10 nucleotides agree with TRBD1. CDR1 and CDR2 from the germline V gene are SEHNR and FQNEAQ (reference sequence). Germline trimming cut 5 bases from V and 5 bases from J; bases unmatched to any gene: 8. The CDR3 spans 15 residues. In nucleotides, the CDR3 is TGTGCCAGCAGCCCACGGGACAGGGGTAAGACTGAAGCTTTCTTT. Amino acids: CASSPRDRGKTEAFF.

The chain links TRBV28 to TRBJ2-1; perhaps TRBD1 as D (6 bases). Trimming removed 4 bases from V and 0 bases from J, with 16 bases in between. The CDR3 has 17 residues. Germline V CDR1 and CDR2: MDHEN, SYDVKM. DNA of the CDR3: TGTGCCAGCAGTTCCATCCGACAGGCTAGCTCCTACAATGAGCAGTTCTTC. Protein: CASSSIRQASSYNEQFF.

This chain joins TRBV5-6 and TRBJ1-1, with D tentatively TRBD1 (6 bases). V was shortened by 3 bases and J by 4 bases, with 13 bases between the two germline ends. The CDR3 spans 14 residues. Germline loops: CDR1 SGHDT, CDR2 YYEEEE. CDR3 in DNA: TGTGCCAGCAGCTGGGGACATTTGGGCACTGAAGCTTTCTTT. Translated: CASSWGHLGTEAFF.

The rearrangement joins TRBV10-2 to TRBJ2-7, with 9 bases matching TRBD2. Germline CDR1 WSHSY, CDR2 SAAADI. The CDR3 totals 14 residues. V dropped 5 bases and J dropped 4; count of bases not matched to a gene: 6. In DNA, the CDR3 is TGCGCCAGCAGTACGGGACTAGCAAATTACGAGCAGTACTTC. Amino acids: CASSTGLANYEQYF.

The chain is built from TRBV28 and TRBJ2-5; 11 bases match TRBD2. The junction had 3 bases not matched to a gene; V was cut back by 5 bases and J by 1 base. Germline values: CDR1 MDHEN, CDR2 SYDVKM. This CDR3 spans 15 amino acids. The chain's CDR3 is CASSRLAGIQETQYF. CDR3 in DNA: TGTGCCAGCAGTCGACTAGCGGGAATCCAAGAGACCCAGTACTTC.

The chain is built from TRBV27 and TRBJ1-1; 9 nucleotides agree with TRBD1. The CDR3 covers 13 residues. V lost 3 bases to trimming and J lost 7 bases; unmatched junction nucleotides: 3. Germline V CDR1 and CDR2: MNHEY, SMNVEV (reference sequence). The CDR3 is CASSFRDRDEAFF. CDR3 DNA: TGTGCCAGCAGTTTCCGGGACAGGGATGAAGCTTTCTTT.

The CDR3 is CASSQVRGYQETQYF. CDR3 nucleotide sequence: TGCGCCAGCAGCCAAGTGCGCGGGTACCAAGAGACCCAGTACTTC. This chain connects TRBV4-3 to TRBJ2-5; a weak D match, TRBD2 (5 bases). The V end was cut by 1 base, the J end by 0 bases, with 9 bases between. Per the germline V gene, CDR1 is LGHNA and CDR2 is YSLEER. The CDR3 totals 15 residues.

The rearrangement links TRBV27 to TRBJ1-1; TRBD1 matches at 12 bases. V trimming: 5 bases; J trimming: 1 base; junction bases outside the gene matches: 5. The CDR3 is made up of 16 amino acids. Germline assignment: CDR1 MNHEY and CDR2 SMNVEV (reference sequence). The CDR3, as DNA: TGTGCCAGCAGTGATGGGACAGGGGGCCGGAACACTGAAGCTTTCTTT. This gives the protein CASSDGTGGRNTEAFF.

This clone showed up just once. The CDR3 region has the DNA TGTGCCAGCACCCAAAACTCTGGGGCCAACGTCCTGACTTTC. This codes for CASTQNSGANVLTF. This sequence joins TRBV6-5 and TRBJ2-6; no reliable D call. V dropped 7 bases and J dropped 0 bases, with 7 bases sitting between them. The length of the CDR3 is 14 residues. Germline CDR1 reads MNHEY; CDR2 reads SVGAGI.

The V and J genes are TRBV4-3 and TRBJ2-1; 7 bases map to TRBD2. Trimming at V came to 0 bases and at J to 5 bases, leaving 7 bases not matched to a gene. The CDR3 consists of 16 residues. Germline V gives CDR1 LGHNA, CDR2 YSLEER. The DNA for the CDR3 is TGCGCCAGCAGCCAAGATCCCCTAGCGGATCACAATGAGCAGTTCTTC. Translating gives CASSQDPLADHNEQFF.

This clone was counted between two and nine times. J is TRBJ1-5 and V is TRBV4-3, with 9 bases matching TRBD1. The germline gives CDR1 LGHNA, CDR2 YSLEER. The CDR3 length is 18 residues. Unmatched junction bases numbered 7, after V lost 0 bases and J lost 1 base. CDR3 protein: CASSQEATGGRSNQPQHF. CDR3 coding DNA: TGCGCCAGCAGCCAAGAAGCGACAGGGGGTCGGAGCAATCAGCCCCAGCATTTT.

This clone was picked up a small number of times. The chain is built from TRBV7-3 and TRBJ1-2, with 9 bases matching TRBD1. The V gene's germline CDR1 is SGHTA and CDR2 FQGTGA. V gave up 8 bases and J gave up 4 bases; unmatched junction bases: 8. This CDR3 has 14 amino acids. The CDR3 protein is CASGVGQGVYGYTF. DNA of the CDR3: TGTGCCAGCGGGGTGGGACAGGGTGTCTATGGCTACACCTTC.

This chain joins TRBV19 and TRBJ1-2, with D perhaps TRBD1 (6 bases). Germline CDR1 is LNHDA and CDR2 is SQIVND (reference sequence). This CDR3 contains 14 residues. V was clipped by 5 bases and J by 8 bases, with 18 bases between them. CDR3: CASSGRTEAWGYTF. CDR3 coding DNA: TGTGCCAGTAGTGGAAGGACAGAGGCCTGGGGCTACACCTTC.

The chain couples TRBV5-5 to TRBJ1-1; no reliable D call. V was trimmed by 0 bases and J by 7 bases, leaving 7 bases between them. The germline V gene encodes CDR1 SGHKS and CDR2 YYEKEE (reference sequence). This CDR3 comprises 12 residues. CDR3 DNA sequence: TGTGCCAGCAGCTTGGACGGGTATGAAGCTTTCTTT. Its protein product is CASSLDGYEAFF.

The chain uses TRBV18 and TRBJ2-5, with a tentative D call TRBD1 (6 bases). The CDR3 is made up of 16 amino acids. In germline, CDR1 is KGHSH, CDR2 LQKENI. V was pared by 5 bases and J by 0 bases, with 16 bases between. This chain's CDR3 is CASSFNRQDNQETQYF. CDR3 DNA: TGTGCCAGCTCATTCAACCGACAGGACAACCAAGAGACCCAGTACTTC.